This passage covers 27 T cell receptor beta chains from one sample sequenced in a study of OX40 agonist ivuxolimab in advanced cancers. Here immunoSEQ multiplex PCR was the method, and the copy in TCRdb shows in-frame clones only, minus some. The table shows approximately 70,000 clones, with approximately 81% occurring only once. This sample comprised CD4+ or CD8+ T cells sorted from blood, obtained in a trial of the OX40 agonist ivuxolimab. Receptors originate from an adult with an advanced solid tumor such as melanoma, head and neck, liver or kidney cancer.

The V call is TRBV28, the J call TRBJ1-6, with D tentatively TRBD1 (5 bases). Germline CDR1 MDHEN, CDR2 SYDVKM. The CDR3 length is 16 residues. The germline V and J ends were trimmed by 3 bases and 0 bases, with 9 bases remaining between them. CDR3 sequence (DNA): TGTGCCAGCAGTTTTCACAGGAGCTCCTATAATTCACCCCTCCACTTT. This sequence encodes CASSFHRSSYNSPLHF.

This rearrangement joins TRBV2 to TRBJ2-1, with 8 nucleotides matching TRBD2. Germline V gene lookup returns CDR1 SNHLY and CDR2 FYNNEI. The CDR3 runs 13 residues. Trimming took 0 bases from V and 12 from J; bases not matched to a gene: 4. The DNA of the CDR3 is TGTGCCAGCAGTGAAGCGCGGCTAGCGGGGCAGTTCTTC. Its translation: CASSEARLAGQFF.

This clone was seen only a few times. V and J are TRBV7-2 and TRBJ1-2, with a weak D call TRBD1 (6 bases). The germline V and J ends were trimmed by 2 bases and 4 bases, with 14 bases remaining between them. This CDR3 has 15 residues. The germline V gene encodes CDR1 SGHTA and CDR2 FQGNSA. The CDR3 sequence is CASSLQQGSSYGYTF. Written as DNA, the CDR3 is TGTGCCAGCAGCTTACAACAGGGAAGTAGCTATGGCTACACCTTC.

CDR3 bases: TGTGCCAGCAGCGTAGTTTCTTTTGGGGACGAGCAGTACTTC. It is translated as CASSVVSFGDEQYF. The chain uses TRBV9 and TRBJ2-5; no definite D call. The J call is in doubt because the DNA end fits TRBJ2-7 better. CDR1 and CDR2 from the germline V gene are SGDLS and YYNGEE. There are 14 residues in the CDR3.

The rearrangement uses TRBV7-9 and TRBJ2-5, with 7 bases lining up with TRBD2. The J call is in doubt because the DNA end fits TRBJ2-7 better. From germline, CDR1 is SEHNR and CDR2 FQNEAQ (reference sequence). This CDR3 contains 15 residues. The CDR3 loop reads CASSLAGLAAYEQYF. The CDR3 bases are TGTGCCAGCAGCTTAGCGGGGCTAGCGGCCTACGAGCAGTACTTC.

This clone was counted only a few times. The chain links TRBV4-1 to TRBJ1-5; D remains unclear. Germline V lookup: CDR1 MGHRA, CDR2 YSYEKL. The V and J ends lost 2 bases and 1 base respectively, with 9 bases between them. This CDR3 spans 15 amino acids. CDR3 region: CASSQREISNQPQHF. CDR3 coding DNA: TGCGCCAGCAGCCAACGTGAGATAAGCAATCAGCCCCAGCATTTT.

The CDR3 DNA follows: TGTGCCAGCACTCCGCTAAGGCGAGCGACAAACAATGAGCAGTTCTTC. Amino acids: CASTPLRRATNNEQFF. The gene calls are TRBV6-6 and TRBJ2-1; D gene uncertain. The CDR3 loop spans 16 amino acids. Germline V CDR1 and CDR2: MNHNY, SVGAGI (reference sequence). Trimming stripped 7 bases from V and 5 bases from J, with 21 bases between.

The chain is built from TRBV6-5 and TRBJ1-6; perhaps TRBD1 as D (6 bases). CDR1 MNHEY and CDR2 SVGAGI come from the germline V gene. V was cut by 7 bases and J by 8 bases, with 18 bases left in between. The length of the CDR3 is 15 residues. This CDR3 reads CASTVWGQVDSPLHF. The DNA for the CDR3 is TGTGCCAGCACGGTTTGGGGGCAGGTCGATTCACCCCTCCACTTT.

V gene TRBV6-6 combines with J gene TRBJ2-5, with D maybe TRBD1 (5 bases). The CDR3 has 15 residues. Germline loops: CDR1 MNHNY, CDR2 SVGAGI (reference sequence). The V gene lost 2 bases and the J gene lost 5 bases, with 15 bases spanning the gap. The CDR3 sequence is CASSYIVPGMETQYF. The CDR3 DNA reads TGTGCCAGCAGTTACATAGTCCCAGGGATGGAGACCCAGTACTTC.

This clone was recorded only once. The chain combines TRBV6-4 with TRBJ1-2, with D hard to call. The CDR3 covers 13 residues. Germline CDR1 MRHNA, CDR2 SNTAGT. V dropped 5 bases and J dropped 2 bases, with 9 bases sitting between them. As DNA, the CDR3 is TGTGCCAGCAGTCGTGGAGCAAACTATGGCTACACCTTC. Amino acid sequence: CASSRGANYGYTF.

This rearrangement joins TRBV5-1 to TRBJ2-7; no reliable D call. V dropped 3 bases and J dropped 3 bases, with 4 bases sitting between them. There are 11 residues in the CDR3. Germline CDR1 reads SGHRS; CDR2 reads YFSETQ. The CDR3 bases are TGCGCCAGCAGCTCCGACTACGAGCAGTACTTC. Amino acid sequence: CASSSDYEQYF.

The chain combines TRBV11-2 with TRBJ2-3, with TRBD2 matching over 9 bases. This CDR3 is built from 16 residues. V was clipped by 2 bases and J by 1 base; unmatched bases: 4. Germline CDR1 SGHAT, CDR2 FQNNGV. The CDR3 nucleotides read TGTGCCAGCAGCTTACTAAGACTAGCGGGCACAGATACGCAGTATTTT. Translation: CASSLLRLAGTDTQYF.

The chain combines TRBV11-2 with TRBJ2-7; D possibly matches TRBD1 or TRBD2 (5 bases each). The CDR3 has 14 residues. Trimming shortened V by 5 bases and J by 3 bases, and 14 bases separated the two germline ends. Looked up from germline, CDR1 is SGHAT and CDR2 is FQNNGV. CDR3 sequence reads: CASSEGFANYEQYF. CDR3 in DNA: TGTGCCAGCAGCGAGGGGTTCGCGAACTACGAGCAGTACTTC.

J is TRBJ1-2 and V is TRBV5-4; possibly TRBD1 for D (6 bases). Looked up from germline, CDR1 is SGHNT and CDR2 is YYREEE (reference sequence). The V end lost 4 bases, the J end lost 6 bases, and 16 bases lay between the germline ends. The CDR3 extends over 14 amino acids. The CDR3 DNA reads TGTGCCAGCAGCGGAACAGGGCCGGGCAATGGCTACACCTTC. This encodes CASSGTGPGNGYTF.

The chain uses TRBV11-3 and TRBJ2-1; 7 bases fit TRBD2. The germline gives CDR1 SGHNT, CDR2 YENEEA. Losses at the gene ends were 5 bases for V and 9 bases for J; bases not matched to a gene: 16. This CDR3 is built from 16 residues. The DNA of the CDR3 is TGTGCCAGCAGCCCCCAGTTCCGGGGAGGGCCCACTGAGCAGTTCTTC. As protein: CASSPQFRGGPTEQFF.

The chain joins TRBV15 to TRBJ2-5; a possible D gene is TRBD1 (5 bases). Germline assignment: CDR1 LNHNV and CDR2 YYDKDF (reference sequence). The V and J ends lost 4 bases and 5 bases respectively, with 11 bases between them. The CDR3 loop spans 13 amino acids. The CDR3 sequence: CATSIFSGETQYF. The DNA for the CDR3 is TGTGCCACCAGCATATTTTCAGGGGAGACCCAGTACTTC.

The rearrangement joins TRBV28 to TRBJ2-5, with D unresolved. The J call may not be correct, given that the DNA end is closer to TRBJ2-7. Germline V gene lookup returns CDR1 MDHEN and CDR2 SYDVKM. There are 11 residues in the CDR3. This chain's CDR3 is CAVRTSYEQYF. The DNA of the CDR3 is TGTGCCGTCCGAACCTCCTACGAGCAGTACTTC.

This clone has a single count. The chain uses TRBV27 and TRBJ1-5; D gene ambiguous. The germline V and J ends were trimmed by 4 bases and 0 bases, with 10 bases remaining between them. CDR3 length: 15 residues. Germline V lookup: CDR1 MNHEY, CDR2 SMNVEV (reference sequence). CDR3 sequence reads: CASSSKGLSNQPQHF. The CDR3 nucleotides are TGTGCCAGCAGTTCAAAGGGCCTTAGCAATCAGCCCCAGCATTTT.

This clone came up a few times. The chain employs TRBV14 and TRBJ2-5, with 7 bases matching TRBD1. CDR1 is SGHDN and CDR2 is FVKESK in the germline V gene. V lost 0 bases, J lost 4 bases, and 5 bases stayed unmatched. The CDR3 contains 15 residues. DNA for the CDR3: TGTGCCAGCAGCCAAGATGTCTCAGGGGGAGAGACCCAGTACTTC. Encoded protein: CASSQDVSGGETQYF.

V gene TRBV28 combines with J gene TRBJ2-1; 7 bases are a match to TRBD2. The CDR3 sequence is 16 residues long. Germline V gives CDR1 MDHEN, CDR2 SYDVKM. V lost 6 bases to trimming and J lost 4 bases; unmatched junction nucleotides: 12. The DNA for the CDR3 is TGTGCCAGCAGGGAGAGAGCTAGCGGCCTTTACAATGAGCAGTTCTTC. It yields the protein CASRERASGLYNEQFF.

This chain uses TRBV2 with TRBJ2-2; TRBD2 matches at 10 bases. The CDR3 runs to 13 residues. Germline V CDR1 and CDR2: SNHLY, FYNNEI. The J segment lost 6 bases and the V segment lost 7 bases, leaving 2 bases of the junction unmatched. CDR3 in DNA: TGTGCCAGCAAGACTAGCGGGCCCGGGGAGCTGTTTTTT. Protein product: CASKTSGPGELFF.

V and J are TRBV11-2 and TRBJ2-2, with D uncertain. Germline values: CDR1 SGHAT, CDR2 FQNNGV. V was trimmed by 2 bases and J by 0 bases, leaving 13 bases between them. This CDR3 region has 17 residues. CDR3 nucleotide sequence: TGTGCCAGCAGCTTAAGTGTAACTAAAGCGAACACCGGGGAGCTGTTTTTT. This translates into CASSLSVTKANTGELFF.

The V gene is TRBV28, the J gene TRBJ2-1; 9 bases map to TRBD2. The ends lost 3 bases at V and 2 bases at J; junction bases unmatched: 20. The CDR3 contains 21 residues. Germline loops: CDR1 MDHEN, CDR2 SYDVKM. The CDR3 DNA follows: TGTGCCAGCAGTTTCCCAACCGGAGGGTTCTGGCGGGAGGGAACCTACAATGAGCAGTTCTTC. This encodes CASSFPTGGFWREGTYNEQFF.

The chain has TRBV29-1 and TRBJ2-7; TRBD1 matches at 10 bases. The CDR3 consists of 13 residues. Trimming removed 2 bases from V and 6 bases from J; junction bases left unmatched: 4. Germline lookup yields CDR1 SQVTM and CDR2 ANQGSEA. As DNA, the CDR3 is TGCAGCGTTGAATTGGACAGGGGGACCGAGCAGTACTTC. It encodes CSVELDRGTEQYF.

The chain employs TRBV5-4 and TRBJ2-1; D not resolved. Germline V gives CDR1 SGHNT, CDR2 YYREEE (reference sequence). The CDR3 has 13 amino acids. The V end lost 0 bases, the J end lost 6 bases, and 7 bases lay between the germline ends. The CDR3: CASSLALVNEQFF. In nucleotides, the CDR3 is TGTGCCAGCAGCTTGGCCTTAGTCAATGAGCAGTTCTTC.

This clone was detected only once. The chain combines TRBV18 with TRBJ2-5, with a tentative D call TRBD1 (6 bases). Germline CDR1 reads KGHSH; CDR2 reads LQKENI. The length of the CDR3 is 14 residues. Trimming stripped 3 bases from V and 3 bases from J, with 11 bases between. CDR3 sequence reads: CASSPLRTEETQYF. As DNA, the CDR3 is TGTGCCAGCTCACCGCTTAGGACAGAAGAGACCCAGTACTTC.

Only one count was recorded for this clone. The V gene is TRBV6-6, the J gene TRBJ2-7; D may correspond to TRBD1 or TRBD2 (5 bases each). CDR1 and CDR2 (germline): MNHNY, SVGAGI (reference sequence). The CDR3 consists of 14 residues. V lost 2 bases to trimming and J lost 8 bases, with 16 bases between them. In nucleotides, the CDR3 is TGTGCCAGCAGTTACGACACCCGAGGGGTGAAGCAGTACTTC. Its protein is CASSYDTRGVKQYF.